The present entry profiles one T cell receptor (beta chain) with its context. The treatment here: preoperative locoregional IRX-2 cytokine immunotherapy. Samples came from a phase Ib trial of preoperative locoregional IRX-2 cytokine immunotherapy. This sample is part of a study of preoperative IRX-2 immunotherapy in early breast cancer. Only in-frame clones appear in the TCRdb table, and some are missing; sequencing was by immunoSEQ multiplex PCR. This sample carries around 57,000 clones, approximately 93% of them seen once, and the ten largest clones take roughly 1.5%. The V gene lost 0 bases and the J gene lost 0 bases, with 15 bases spanning the gap. The CDR3 runs to 18 residues.

The chain uses TRBV5-7 and TRBJ2-2, with D perhaps matching TRBD1 or TRBD2 (5 bases each). TRBV5-7 is placed among ORFs of uncertain function. Sample collection was performed from a patient treated with IRX-2 immunotherapy. This sequence originates from a human donor with breast cancer. Here the CDR3 reads CASSLARSGTANTGELFF. The CDR3 DNA reads as TGTGCCAGCAGCTTGGCCAGGTCCGGGACCGCGAACACCGGGGAGCTGTTTTTT.